The 19 T cell receptor beta chains below all came from one sample that was sequenced in a study of blood T cell repertoires in COVID-19. The method was immunoSEQ multiplex PCR; TCRdb's version includes in-frame clones alone and lacks a portion of them. Altogether 200,000 to 250,000 clones are present, about 88% being singletons, with the ten largest covering 0.85% to 1%. The specimen sequenced was peripheral blood. These receptors were taken from a man aged 40-49 years with acute or convalescent COVID-19.

The rearrangement links TRBV29-1 to TRBJ1-1; no reliable D call. V lost 4 bases, J lost 0 bases, and 6 bases lay in between. The CDR3 spans 12 residues. Germline CDR1 reads SQVTM; CDR2 reads ANQGSEA. The CDR3 protein is CSVATVNTEAFF. CDR3 DNA sequence: TGCAGCGTTGCCACGGTGAACACTGAAGCTTTCTTT.

The rearrangement links TRBV10-3 to TRBJ2-7, with 8 bases fitting TRBD1. This CDR3 is 13 amino acids long. V shed 7 bases and J 7 bases; nucleotides not matched to a gene: 9. In germline, CDR1 is ENHRY, CDR2 SYGVKD. The CDR3 DNA reads as TGTGCCATCATGGACAGGGAAAGAGGGGAGCAGTACTTC. It codes for CAIMDRERGEQYF.

The V and J genes are TRBV5-1 and TRBJ2-3, with 10 bases lining up with TRBD1. CDR1 is SGHRS, CDR2 YFSETQ, per germline. This CDR3 region has 14 residues. The V and J ends lost 3 bases and 4 bases, in that order; junction bases with no gene match: 2. The CDR3 loop is CASSYGQGADTQYF. CDR3 bases: TGCGCCAGCAGCTACGGACAGGGGGCAGATACGCAGTATTTT.

The chain joins TRBV27 to TRBJ2-3; maybe TRBD1 (6 bases). The CDR3 is made up of 14 amino acids. The V gene lost 3 bases and the J gene lost 3 bases, with 10 bases spanning the gap. Germline V gene lookup returns CDR1 MNHEY and CDR2 SMNVEV (reference sequence). The CDR3 here is CASSLGQLTDTQYF. The CDR3 nucleotides are TGTGCCAGCAGTTTGGGACAATTGACAGATACGCAGTATTTT.

This clone was found once. This chain connects TRBV28 to TRBJ1-1, with 7 bases identical to TRBD1. Unmatched junction bases numbered 9, after V lost 5 bases and J lost 0 bases. CDR3 length: 16 residues. The germline V gene has CDR1 MDHEN and CDR2 SYDVKM. The CDR3 DNA follows: TGTGCCAGCAGTCCCAGGGGACAGCCCATGAACACTGAAGCTTTCTTT. This translates into CASSPRGQPMNTEAFF.

V usage is TRBV27 and J usage is TRBJ1-2; D is uncertain. The germline gives CDR1 MNHEY, CDR2 SMNVEV (reference sequence). The CDR3 contains 13 residues. V was cut by 5 bases and J by 0 bases, with 7 bases left in between. The CDR3 loop reads CASSQDSNYGYTF. The DNA for the CDR3 is TGTGCCAGCAGTCAAGACTCTAACTATGGCTACACCTTC.

This clone was seen just once. The chain employs TRBV3-1 (or the pseudogene TRBV3-2) and TRBJ1-1; D possibly corresponds to TRBD1 (5 bases). This CDR3 has 16 amino acids. Trimming cost V 2 bases and J 0 bases, with 13 bases left between them. Germline V gene lookup returns CDR1 LGHDT and CDR2 YNNKEL (reference sequence). The CDR3 sequence is CASSQQGKTVNTEAFF. The CDR3 coding sequence is TGTGCCAGCAGCCAACAGGGAAAAACTGTGAACACTGAAGCTTTCTTT.

This clone was picked up a small number of times. The chain employs TRBV5-1 and TRBJ1-3; maybe TRBD1 (5 bases). This CDR3 contains 15 residues. Germline V gene lookup returns CDR1 SGHRS and CDR2 YFSETQ. V was shortened by 4 bases and J by 3 bases, with 14 bases between the two germline ends. The CDR3 reads CASSVTGTFGNTIYF. CDR3 nucleotides: TGCGCCAGCAGCGTAACCGGGACTTTTGGAAACACCATATATTTT.

The chain couples TRBV5-1 to TRBJ1-1; D gene unclear. In germline, CDR1 is SGHRS, CDR2 YFSETQ. This CDR3 is built from 17 residues. Trimming took 0 bases from V and 5 from J, leaving 20 bases between them. The CDR3 protein is CASSLGFRLELSTEAFF. The CDR3 DNA reads TGCGCCAGCAGCTTGGGTTTCCGCCTTGAGTTATCTACTGAAGCTTTCTTT. Combining the CDR3 with reference TRBV5-1 and TRBJ1-1 gives the whole variable domain KAGVTQTPRYLIKTRGQQVTLSCSPISGHRSVSWYQQTPGQGLQFLFEYFSETQRNKGNFPGRFSGRQFSNSRSEMNVSTLELGDSALYLCASSLGFRLELSTEAFFGQGTRLTVV.

The CDR3 DNA follows: TGCGCCAGCAGCTTGGACAGGGCCTACGAGCAGTACTTC. Translating gives CASSLDRAYEQYF. J is TRBJ2-7 and V is TRBV5-1, with a tentative D call TRBD1 (6 bases). CDR1 and CDR2 from the germline V gene are SGHRS and YFSETQ. This CDR3 has 13 amino acids. Trimming took off 0 bases at V and 2 bases at J, with 6 bases between the two ends.

This sequence joins TRBV9 and TRBJ1-2; D is undetermined. There are 11 residues in the CDR3. V was shortened by 6 bases and J by 5 bases, with 8 bases between the two germline ends. Germline V CDR1 and CDR2: SGDLS, YYNGEE. The CDR3 region is CASKSLYGYTF. The CDR3 DNA follows: TGTGCCAGCAAATCTCTTTATGGCTACACCTTC.

V is TRBV2 and J is TRBJ2-1; D gene uncertain. The germline CDR1 and CDR2 sequences are SNHLY and FYNNEI. The CDR3 contains 15 residues. V dropped 4 bases and J dropped 0 bases, with 10 bases sitting between them. CDR3 DNA: TGTGCCAGCAGTGTTATGCGGAGCTCCTACAATGAGCAGTTCTTC. This sequence encodes CASSVMRSSYNEQFF.

The gene calls are TRBV4-3 and TRBJ1-1, with no clear D. Trimming removed 0 bases at V and 6 bases at J, with 11 bases between. Germline CDR1 reads LGHNA; CDR2 reads YSLEER. There are 14 residues in the CDR3. This CDR3 is CASSQDLQESEAFF. Here the CDR3 DNA reads TGCGCCAGCAGCCAAGATCTGCAGGAATCTGAAGCTTTCTTT.

The genes are TRBV5-4 and TRBJ2-1; 7 bases line up with TRBD1. The CDR3 has 15 amino acids. The V gene's germline CDR1 is SGHNT and CDR2 YYREEE (reference sequence). V was clipped by 4 bases and J by 6 bases; unmatched bases: 10. CDR3 loop: CASSPNQGVANEQFF. CDR3 sequence (DNA): TGTGCCAGCAGCCCGAATCAGGGGGTTGCCAATGAGCAGTTCTTC.

This sequence joins TRBV10-3 and TRBJ2-7, with 10 bases that match TRBD2. After removal of 3 bases from V and 4 bases from J, the junction contained 15 bases not matched to a gene. The CDR3 consists of 18 residues. CDR1 is ENHRY and CDR2 is SYGVKD in the germline V gene. The CDR3 nucleotides read TGTGCCATCAGTGACCGGTCGCGAGTTAGCGGGGGGAAATACGAGCAGTACTTC. This sequence encodes CAISDRSRVSGGKYEQYF.

A few counts support this clone. This sequence joins TRBV7-9 and TRBJ2-3, with 11 positions matching TRBD1. Germline V gene data show CDR1 as SEHNR and CDR2 as FQNEAQ (reference sequence). This CDR3 has 16 amino acids. V was pared by 1 base and J by 4 bases, with 4 bases of the junction left unmatched. CDR3 loop: CASSLGDRGVADTQYF. In DNA, the CDR3 is TGTGCCAGCAGCTTAGGGGACAGGGGGGTAGCAGATACGCAGTATTTT.

V and J are TRBV4-2 and TRBJ2-2; no clear D gene. There are 15 residues in the CDR3. Germline V lookup: CDR1 LGHNA, CDR2 YNFKEQ. V shed 0 bases and J shed 1 base, with 6 bases lying between them. In DNA form, the CDR3 reads TGTGCCAGCAGCCAAGATACACAGAACACCGGGGAGCTGTTTTTT. Its protein product is CASSQDTQNTGELFF.

The chain is built from TRBV19 and TRBJ1-5, with a tentative D call TRBD1 (6 bases). Trimming stripped 7 bases from V and 6 bases from J, with 22 bases between. The germline V gene has CDR1 LNHDA and CDR2 SQIVND (reference sequence). This CDR3 is built from 16 residues. The DNA for the CDR3 is TGTGCCAGTACCCCCTATCCCCAGGGGAGGGGTCAGCCCCAGCATTTT. It encodes CASTPYPQGRGQPQHF.

This clone was found once. The chain employs TRBV2 and TRBJ1-6, with D tentatively TRBD1 (6 bases). Trimming stripped 2 bases from V and 9 bases from J, with 14 bases between. The CDR3 loop spans 15 amino acids. Per germline, CDR1 SNHLY and CDR2 FYNNEI. CDR3 region: CASSERGNYGSPLHF. CDR3 coding DNA: TGTGCCAGCAGTGAAAGGGGGAATTATGGTTCACCCCTCCACTTT.